This record looks at one T cell receptor (beta chain) sequence and its context. The antigen remains undetermined. This specimen includes other DNA sequences encoding the same CDR3. This sample was taken from a study of cytomegalovirus exposure and HLA in healthy donors. Primers: 60 Vbeta forward and 13 Jbeta reverse. The protocol was immunoSEQ multiplex PCR, while the TCRdb copy is restricted to in-frame clones and leaves out a portion. The data show 110,000 to 150,000 clones, with about 73% seen just once and roughly 2% held by the top ten. Germline CDR1 SGHRS, CDR2 YFSETQ. There are 15 residues in the CDR3. V lost 4 bases, J lost 5 bases, and 6 bases stayed unmatched. General observations from the study: Altogether, 150 or so TCR beta chains were recorded as cytomegalovirus-associated. An analysis that was carried out later associated approximately 15,000 TCR beta sequences with HLA alleles at 0.05 false discovery rate. In a later analysis, CMV-associated beta chains were mostly HLA-associated, it appeared.

This clonotype was obtained from a woman aged 55-69 years in good health and CMV-seropositive. Sequences were obtained from PBMCs. J is TRBJ1-4 and V is TRBV5-1, with 9 nucleotides matching TRBD1. The CDR3 bases are TGCGCCAGCAGCGGAACCGGGACAGGGAATGAAAAACTGTTTTTT. Its protein is CASSGTGTGNEKLFF. Variable domain in full (rest from reference TRBV5-1 and TRBJ1-4): KAGVTQTPRYLIKTRGQQVTLSCSPISGHRSVSWYQQTPGQGLQFLFEYFSETQRNKGNFPGRFSGRQFSNSRSEMNVSTLELGDSALYLCASSGTGTGNEKLFFGSGTQLSVL.